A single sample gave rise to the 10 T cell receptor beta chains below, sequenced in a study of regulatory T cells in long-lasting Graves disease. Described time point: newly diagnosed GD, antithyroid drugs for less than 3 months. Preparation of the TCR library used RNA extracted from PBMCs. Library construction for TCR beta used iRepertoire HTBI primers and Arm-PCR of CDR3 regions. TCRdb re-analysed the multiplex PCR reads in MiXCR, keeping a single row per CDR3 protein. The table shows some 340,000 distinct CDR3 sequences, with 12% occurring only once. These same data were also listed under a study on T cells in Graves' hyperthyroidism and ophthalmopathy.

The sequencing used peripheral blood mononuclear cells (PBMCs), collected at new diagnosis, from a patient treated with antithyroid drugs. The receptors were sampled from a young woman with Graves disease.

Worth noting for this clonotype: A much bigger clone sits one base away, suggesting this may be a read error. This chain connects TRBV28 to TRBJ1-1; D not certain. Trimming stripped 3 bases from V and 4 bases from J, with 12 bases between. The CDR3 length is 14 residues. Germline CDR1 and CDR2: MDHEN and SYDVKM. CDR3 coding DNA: TGTGCCAGCAGTTTCTCGGTGTTTAGCACTGAAGCTTTCTTT. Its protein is CASSFSVFSTEAFF.

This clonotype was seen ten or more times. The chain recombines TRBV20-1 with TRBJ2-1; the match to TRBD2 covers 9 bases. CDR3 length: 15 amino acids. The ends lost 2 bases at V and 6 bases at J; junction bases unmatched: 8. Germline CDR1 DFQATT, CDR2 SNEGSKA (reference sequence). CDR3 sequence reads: CSARTGTSSSNEQFF. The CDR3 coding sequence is TGCAGTGCTAGAACCGGGACTAGCTCTTCCAATGAGCAGTTCTTC.

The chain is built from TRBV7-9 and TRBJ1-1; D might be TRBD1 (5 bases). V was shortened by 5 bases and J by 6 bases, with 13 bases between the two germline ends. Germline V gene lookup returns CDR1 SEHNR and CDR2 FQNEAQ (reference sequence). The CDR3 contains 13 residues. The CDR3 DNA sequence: TGTGCCAGCAGCCCGAAGGGGCACGCTGAAGCTTTCTTT. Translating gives CASSPKGHAEAFF.

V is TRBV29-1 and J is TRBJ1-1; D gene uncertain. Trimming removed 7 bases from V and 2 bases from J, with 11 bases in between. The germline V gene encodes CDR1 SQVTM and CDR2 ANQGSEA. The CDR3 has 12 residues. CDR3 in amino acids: CSALGSNTEAFF. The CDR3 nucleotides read TGCAGCGCGCTGGGCTCAAACACTGAAGCTTTCTTT.

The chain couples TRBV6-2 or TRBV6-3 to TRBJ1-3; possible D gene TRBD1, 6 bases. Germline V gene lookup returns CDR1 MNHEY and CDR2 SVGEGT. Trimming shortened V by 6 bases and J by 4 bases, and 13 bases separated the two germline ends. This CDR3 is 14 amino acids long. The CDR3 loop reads CASSYGQLGNTIYF. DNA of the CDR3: TGTGCCAGCAGCTACGGACAGCTAGGAAACACCATATATTTT.

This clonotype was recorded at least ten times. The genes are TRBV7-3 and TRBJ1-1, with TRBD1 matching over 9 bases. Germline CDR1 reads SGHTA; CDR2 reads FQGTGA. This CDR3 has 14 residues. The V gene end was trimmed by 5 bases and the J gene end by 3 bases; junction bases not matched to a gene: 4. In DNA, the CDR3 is TGTGCCAGCAGCGCACAGGGGGCCGACACTGAAGCTTTCTTT. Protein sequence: CASSAQGADTEAFF.

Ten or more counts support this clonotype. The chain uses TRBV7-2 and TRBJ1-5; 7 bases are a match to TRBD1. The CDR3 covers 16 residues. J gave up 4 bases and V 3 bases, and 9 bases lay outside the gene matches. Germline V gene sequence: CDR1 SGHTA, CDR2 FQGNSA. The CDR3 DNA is TGTGCCAGCAGCTTTATGGCAGGACAGGTGAATCAGCCCCAGCATTTT. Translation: CASSFMAGQVNQPQHF.

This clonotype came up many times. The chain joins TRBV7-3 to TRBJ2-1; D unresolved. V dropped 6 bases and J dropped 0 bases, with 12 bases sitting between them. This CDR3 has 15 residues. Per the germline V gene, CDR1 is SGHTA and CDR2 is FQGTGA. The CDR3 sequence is CASSYDRGSYNEQFF. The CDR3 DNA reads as TGTGCCAGCAGTTACGACCGAGGCTCCTACAATGAGCAGTTCTTC.

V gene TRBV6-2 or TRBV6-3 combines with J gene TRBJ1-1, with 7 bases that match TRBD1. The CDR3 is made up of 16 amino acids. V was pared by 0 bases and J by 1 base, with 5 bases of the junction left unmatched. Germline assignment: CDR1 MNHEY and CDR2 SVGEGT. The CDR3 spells CASSYSSGGSNTEAFF. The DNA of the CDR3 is TGTGCCAGCAGTTACTCCTCAGGGGGATCGAACACTGAAGCTTTCTTT.

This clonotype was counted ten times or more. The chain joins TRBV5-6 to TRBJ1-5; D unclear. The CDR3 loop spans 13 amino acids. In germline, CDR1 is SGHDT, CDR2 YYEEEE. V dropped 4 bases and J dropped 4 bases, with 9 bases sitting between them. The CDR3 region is CASSRLGNQPQHF. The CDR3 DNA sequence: TGTGCCAGCAGCCGACTCGGAAATCAGCCCCAGCATTTT.